This TCR beta chain was recorded in a study of T-cell reconstitution after alpha-beta-depleted transplantation in children. Trimming removed 10 bases from V and 5 bases from J, with 20 bases in between. Per germline, CDR1 MDHEN and CDR2 SYDVKM. The CDR3 has 14 residues. The authors prepared the TCRbeta library with unique molecular identifiers. TCRdb reanalysed the PCR reads using MiXCR and keeps one entry per CDR3 protein. The sample lists about 1,000,000 distinct CDR3 sequences, roughly 29% occurring once. To note about this clonotype: Its specificity is unknown.

Overall study results and limits: By one year post-transplant, T-cell counts and diversity largely arose from T cells that were newly produced. Alpha-beta T cells present about two months after transplant were reported to originate from several hundred expanded graft clones.

Material: PBMCs, mostly from graft donor cells, obtained 360 days after TCRalphabeta/CD19-depleted stem cell transplant. The origin of this receptor is a boy under two years old who had a stem cell transplant for SCID, so the T cells may come from the graft donor. The chain links TRBV28 to TRBJ2-5; tentatively, D is TRBD1 (7 bases). The CDR3 is CATGGMAGGETQYF. Here the CDR3 DNA reads TGTGCCACCGGGGGTATGGCAGGGGGTGAGACCCAGTACTTC. The whole variable domain, filled in from reference TRBV28 and TRBJ2-5, reads DVKVTQSSRYLVKRTGEKVFLECVQDMDHENMFWYRQDPGLGLRLIYFSYDVKMKEKGDIPEGYSVSREKKERFSLILESASTNQTSMYLCATGGMAGGETQYFGPGTRLLVL.